Each of the 16 T cell receptor beta chains below was sequenced from the same sample in a study of cytomegalovirus exposure and HLA in healthy donors. A multiplex PCR was run with 60 Vbeta primers and 13 Jbeta primers. The data were produced by immunoSEQ multiplex PCR, yet TCRdb's version contains in-frame clones alone and is incomplete. The sample holds tens of thousands of clones, about 76% seen once. Sequences were obtained from PBMCs. Receptors originate from a woman in her thirties or forties in good health and CMV-seropositive.

This clone is a singleton in its sample. CDR3 in amino acids: CASSLGGRYYNEQFF. The CDR3 DNA is TGTGCCAGCAGCCTGGGGGGGCGGTACTACAATGAGCAGTTCTTC. The rearrangement links TRBV6-5 to TRBJ2-1, with D possibly matching TRBD2 (7 bases). The V and J ends lost 6 bases and 3 bases respectively, with 15 bases between them. The CDR3 has 15 amino acids. In germline, CDR1 is MNHEY, CDR2 SVGAGI.

This sequence joins TRBV28 and TRBJ2-2; D is uncertain. There are 14 residues in the CDR3. Trimming removed 6 bases at V and 7 bases at J, with 15 bases between. Germline values: CDR1 MDHEN, CDR2 SYDVKM. The CDR3 sequence is CASSPIGRSGELFF. CDR3 bases: TGTGCCAGCAGCCCAATTGGGCGCAGCGGGGAGCTGTTTTTT.

The rearrangement uses TRBV6-5 and TRBJ1-2; possibly TRBD1 for D (5 bases). Germline values: CDR1 MNHEY, CDR2 SVGAGI. The CDR3 is 15 residues long. Deletions cut 0 bases from V and 3 bases from J, with 11 bases between. The CDR3 sequence is CASSYSGRAHYGYTF. The CDR3 DNA follows: TGTGCCAGCAGTTACTCGGGCAGGGCCCACTATGGCTACACCTTC.

The chain has TRBV7-9 and TRBJ1-2; D remains unclear. The CDR3 consists of 14 residues. The V gene lost 8 bases and the J gene lost 8 bases, with 21 bases spanning the gap. The germline gives CDR1 SEHNR, CDR2 FQNEAQ (reference sequence). This CDR3 reads CASSLLEGVSGYTF. The CDR3, as DNA: TGTGCCAGCTCACTTCTAGAGGGAGTCAGCGGCTACACCTTC. Supplemented by reference TRBV7-9 and TRBJ1-2, the full variable domain reads DTGVSQNPRHKITKRGQNVTFRCDPISEHNRLYWYRQTLGQGPEFLTYFQNEAQLEKSRLLSDRFSAERPKGSFSTLEIQRTEQGDSAMYLCASSLLEGVSGYTFGSGTRLTVV.

This clone was found a few times. The V call is TRBV30, the J call TRBJ1-6, with a weak D call TRBD1 (5 bases). Per the germline V gene, CDR1 is GTSNPN and CDR2 is SVGIG (reference sequence). This CDR3 is 16 amino acids long. Trimming took off 0 bases at V and 1 base at J, with 10 bases between the two ends. The CDR3 region is CAWSVWRGSYNSPLHF. The CDR3 nucleotides are TGTGCCTGGAGTGTATGGAGGGGATCCTATAATTCACCCCTCCACTTT.

CDR3 sequence reads: CASPKDRGSYNEQFF. DNA for the CDR3: TGTGCCAGCCCAAAGGACAGGGGGTCCTACAATGAGCAGTTCTTC. The rearrangement links TRBV2 to TRBJ2-1; 10 nucleotides match TRBD1. Germline assignment: CDR1 SNHLY and CDR2 FYNNEI. The V and J ends lost 8 bases and 1 base, in that order; junction bases with no gene match: 5. The CDR3 has 15 residues.

This clone showed up just once. CDR3 nucleotides: TGTGCCAGCAGCAGCAGAGGAGATACGCAGTATTTT. Translated, it gives CASSSRGDTQYF. The chain is built from TRBV11-2 and TRBJ2-3; D remains unclear. This CDR3 has 12 residues. The V gene lost 5 bases and the J gene lost 5 bases, with 8 bases spanning the gap. Germline lookup yields CDR1 SGHAT and CDR2 FQNNGV.

This chain connects TRBV5-6 to TRBJ2-1; 8 bases line up with TRBD2. Looked up from germline, CDR1 is SGHDT and CDR2 is YYEEEE. The junction had 11 bases not matched to a gene; V was cut back by 0 bases and J by 6 bases. This CDR3 is 17 amino acids long. The CDR3 is CASSLASGGPPVNEQFF. The CDR3 DNA reads TGTGCCAGCAGCTTGGCCAGCGGGGGCCCTCCTGTCAATGAGCAGTTCTTC.

The chain uses TRBV7-2 and TRBJ2-3, with TRBD2 matching 9 bases. Per the germline V gene, CDR1 is SGHTA and CDR2 is FQGNSA. CDR3 length equals 14 residues. The V gene end was trimmed by 5 bases and the J gene end by 4 bases; junction bases not matched to a gene: 4. CDR3 sequence (DNA): TGTGCCAGCAGCCGGGGACTAGCTCCAGATACGCAGTATTTT. Translation gives CASSRGLAPDTQYF.

The gene calls are TRBV7-2 and TRBJ1-2; D might be TRBD1 (6 bases). Between the trimmed V and J ends, which lost 1 base and 6 bases, there was a span of 9 bases. The CDR3 runs 13 residues. Germline V gene lookup returns CDR1 SGHTA and CDR2 FQGNSA. CDR3: CASSLGQGHGYTF. In DNA form, the CDR3 reads TGTGCCAGCAGCTTAGGGCAGGGGCATGGCTACACCTTC.

This chain links TRBV5-1 with TRBJ1-2; D possibly corresponds to TRBD1 (6 bases). CDR1 is SGHRS, CDR2 YFSETQ, per germline. The CDR3 has 15 amino acids. V lost 1 base to trimming and J lost 5 bases, with 15 bases between them. The CDR3 DNA sequence: TGCGCCAGCAGCTTGTTGGCAGGGGAAGGATATGGCTACACCTTC. Residues: CASSLLAGEGYGYTF.

This chain uses TRBV6-1 with TRBJ1-4; possible D gene TRBD1, 6 bases. The germline V gene has CDR1 MNHNS and CDR2 SASEGT. Trimming took off 2 bases at V and 8 bases at J, with 12 bases between the two ends. The CDR3 has 14 residues. The CDR3 loop is CASSEYRAGEKLFF. CDR3 coding DNA: TGTGCCAGCAGTGAATACAGGGCTGGCGAAAAACTGTTTTTT.

The rearrangement links TRBV30 to TRBJ1-3; D unresolved. The CDR3 totals 14 residues. The V gene lost 3 bases and the J gene lost 0 bases, with 9 bases spanning the gap. CDR1 is GTSNPN, CDR2 SVGIG, per germline (reference sequence). The CDR3 reads CAWSPGISGNTIYF. Written as DNA, the CDR3 is TGTGCCTGGAGCCCCGGGATCTCTGGAAACACCATATATTTT.

The chain combines TRBV14 with TRBJ1-1; the match to TRBD1 covers 9 bases. Germline V lookup: CDR1 SGHDN, CDR2 FVKESK. CDR3 length equals 13 residues. The V gene end was trimmed by 5 bases and the J gene end by 3 bases; junction bases not matched to a gene: 1. CDR3 nucleotide sequence: TGTGCCAGCAGCTGGGACAGGGACACTGAAGCTTTCTTT. Translation: CASSWDRDTEAFF. The complete variable domain, with remaining parts taken from reference TRBV14 and TRBJ1-1, reads EAGVTQFPSHSVIEKGQTVTLRCDPISGHDNLYWYRRVMGKEIKFLLHFVKESKQDESGMPNNRFLAERTGGTYSTLKVQPAELEDSGVYFCASSWDRDTEAFFGQGTRLTVV.

The rearrangement links TRBV29-1 to TRBJ1-2; weak D call: TRBD1 (5 bases). V shed 3 bases and J shed 11 bases, with 10 bases lying between them. CDR1 and CDR2 (germline): SQVTM, ANQGSEA. This CDR3 has 10 amino acids. In DNA form, the CDR3 reads TGCAGCGTTGATGCCCAGGGATACACCTTC. This sequence encodes CSVDAQGYTF.

The chain has TRBV27 and TRBJ1-6; D unclear. V lost 0 bases and J 8 bases, leaving 8 bases between the germline ends. This CDR3 is 14 amino acids long. Per the germline V gene, CDR1 is MNHEY and CDR2 is SMNVEV (reference sequence). CDR3 region: CASSLSPLDSPLHF. The CDR3 bases are TGTGCCAGCAGTTTATCTCCCCTAGATTCACCCCTCCACTTT.